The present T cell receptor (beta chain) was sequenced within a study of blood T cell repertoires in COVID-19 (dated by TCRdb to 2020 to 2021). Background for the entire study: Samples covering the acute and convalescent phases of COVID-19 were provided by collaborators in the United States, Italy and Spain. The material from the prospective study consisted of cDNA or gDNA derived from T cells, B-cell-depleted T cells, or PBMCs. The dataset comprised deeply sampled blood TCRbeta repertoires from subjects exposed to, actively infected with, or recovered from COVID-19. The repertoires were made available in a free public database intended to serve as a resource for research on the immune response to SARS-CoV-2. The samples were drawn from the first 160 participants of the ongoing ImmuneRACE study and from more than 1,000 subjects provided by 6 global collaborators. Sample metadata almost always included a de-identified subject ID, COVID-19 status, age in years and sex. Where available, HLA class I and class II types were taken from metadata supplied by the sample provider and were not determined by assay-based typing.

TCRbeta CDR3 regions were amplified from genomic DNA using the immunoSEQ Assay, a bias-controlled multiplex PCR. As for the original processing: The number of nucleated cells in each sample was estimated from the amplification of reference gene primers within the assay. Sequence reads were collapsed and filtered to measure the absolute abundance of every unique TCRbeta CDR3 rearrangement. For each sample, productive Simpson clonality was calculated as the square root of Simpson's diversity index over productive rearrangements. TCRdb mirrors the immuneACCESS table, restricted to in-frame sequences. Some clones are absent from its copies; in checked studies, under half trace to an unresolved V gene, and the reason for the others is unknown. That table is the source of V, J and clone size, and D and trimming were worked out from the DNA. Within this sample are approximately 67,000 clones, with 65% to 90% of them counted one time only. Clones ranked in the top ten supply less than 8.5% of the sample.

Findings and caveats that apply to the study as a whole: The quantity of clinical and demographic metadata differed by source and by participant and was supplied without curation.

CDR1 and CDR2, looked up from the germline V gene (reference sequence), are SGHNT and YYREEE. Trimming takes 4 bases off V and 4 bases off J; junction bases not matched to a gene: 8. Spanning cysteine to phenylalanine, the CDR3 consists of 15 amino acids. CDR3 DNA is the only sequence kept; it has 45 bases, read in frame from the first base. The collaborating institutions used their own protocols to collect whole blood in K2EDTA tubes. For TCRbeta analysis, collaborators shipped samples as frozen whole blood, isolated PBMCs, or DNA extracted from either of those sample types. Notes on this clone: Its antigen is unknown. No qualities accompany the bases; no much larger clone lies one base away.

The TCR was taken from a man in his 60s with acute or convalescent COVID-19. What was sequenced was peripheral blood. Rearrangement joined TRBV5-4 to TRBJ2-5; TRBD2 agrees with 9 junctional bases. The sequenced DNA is TGTGCCAGCAGCCCTACCCAGACTAGCGGAGAGACCCAGTACTTC. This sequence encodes CASSPTQTSGETQYF.